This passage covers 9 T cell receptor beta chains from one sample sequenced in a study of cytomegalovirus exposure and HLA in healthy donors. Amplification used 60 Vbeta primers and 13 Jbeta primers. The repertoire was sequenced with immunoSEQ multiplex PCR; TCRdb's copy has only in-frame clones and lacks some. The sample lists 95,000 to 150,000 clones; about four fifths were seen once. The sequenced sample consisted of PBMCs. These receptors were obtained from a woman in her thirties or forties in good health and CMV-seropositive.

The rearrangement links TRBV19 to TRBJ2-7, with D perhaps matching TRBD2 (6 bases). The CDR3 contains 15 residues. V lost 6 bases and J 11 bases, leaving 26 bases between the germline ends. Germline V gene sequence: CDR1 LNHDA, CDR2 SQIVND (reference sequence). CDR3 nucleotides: TGTGCCAGTAGATCCGACCGGCAACCGAGACGGGGGAAGTACTTC. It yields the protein CASRSDRQPRRGKYF. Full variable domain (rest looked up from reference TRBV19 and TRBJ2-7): DGGITQSPKYLFRKEGQNVTLSCEQNLNHDAMYWYRQDPGQGLRLIYYSQIVNDFQKGDIAEGYSVSREKKESFPLTVTSAQKNPTAFYLCASRSDRQPRRGKYFGPGTRLTVT.

As DNA, the CDR3 is TGTGCCAGCAGTGATCGGTCTAGCGGGATAGGTGAGCAGTTCTTC. Protein: CASSDRSSGIGEQFF. This sequence joins TRBV6-4 and TRBJ2-1; 9 positions match TRBD2. The V gene end was trimmed by 3 bases and the J gene end by 9 bases; junction bases not matched to a gene: 9. This CDR3 comprises 15 residues. Germline V gene sequence: CDR1 MRHNA, CDR2 SNTAGT.

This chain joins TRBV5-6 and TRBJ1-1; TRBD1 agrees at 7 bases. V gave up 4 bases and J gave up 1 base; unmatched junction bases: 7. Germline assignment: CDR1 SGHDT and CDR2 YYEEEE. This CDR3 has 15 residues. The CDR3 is CASSRTTGPNTEAFF. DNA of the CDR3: TGTGCCAGCAGCCGCACGACAGGGCCGAACACTGAAGCTTTCTTT.

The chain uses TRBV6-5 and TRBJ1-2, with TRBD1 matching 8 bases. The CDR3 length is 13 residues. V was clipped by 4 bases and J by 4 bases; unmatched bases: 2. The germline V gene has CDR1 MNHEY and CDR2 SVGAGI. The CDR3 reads CASSSGGGYGYTF. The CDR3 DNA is TGTGCCAGCAGTTCAGGGGGCGGCTATGGCTACACCTTC.

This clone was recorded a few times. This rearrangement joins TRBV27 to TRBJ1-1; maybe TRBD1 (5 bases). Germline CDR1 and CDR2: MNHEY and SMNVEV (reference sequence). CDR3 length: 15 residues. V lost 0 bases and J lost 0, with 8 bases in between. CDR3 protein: CASSLSARVNTEAFF. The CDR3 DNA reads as TGTGCCAGCAGTTTATCTGCCAGGGTGAACACTGAAGCTTTCTTT.

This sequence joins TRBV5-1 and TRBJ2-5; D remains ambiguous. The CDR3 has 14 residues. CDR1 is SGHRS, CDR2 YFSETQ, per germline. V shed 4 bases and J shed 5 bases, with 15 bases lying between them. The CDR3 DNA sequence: TGCGCCAGCAGCCGGCAGTCTCCGAGGGAGACCCAGTACTTC. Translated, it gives CASSRQSPRETQYF.

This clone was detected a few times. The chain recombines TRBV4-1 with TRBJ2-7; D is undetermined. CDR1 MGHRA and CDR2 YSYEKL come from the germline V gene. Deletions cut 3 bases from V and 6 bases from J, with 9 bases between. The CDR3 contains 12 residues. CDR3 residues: CASSHRGLEQYF. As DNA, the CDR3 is TGCGCCAGCAGCCATCGAGGTCTCGAGCAGTACTTC.

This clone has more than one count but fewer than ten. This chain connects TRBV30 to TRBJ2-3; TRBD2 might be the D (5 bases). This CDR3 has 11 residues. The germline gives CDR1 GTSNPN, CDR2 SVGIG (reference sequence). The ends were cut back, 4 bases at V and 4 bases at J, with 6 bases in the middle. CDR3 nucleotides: TGTGCCTGGATGCGGGCAGATACGCAGTATTTT. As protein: CAWMRADTQYF. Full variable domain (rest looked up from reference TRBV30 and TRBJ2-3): SQTIHQWPATLVQPVGSPLSLECTVEGTSNPNLYWYRQAAGRGLQLLFYSVGIGQISSEVPQNLSASRPQDRQFILSSKKLLLSDSGFYLCAWMRADTQYFGPGTRLTVL.

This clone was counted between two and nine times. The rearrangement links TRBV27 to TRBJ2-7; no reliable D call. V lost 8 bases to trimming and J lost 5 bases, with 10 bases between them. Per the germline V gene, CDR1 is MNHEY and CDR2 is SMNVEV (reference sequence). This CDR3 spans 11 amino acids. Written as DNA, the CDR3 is TGTGCCAGCGCCCCGGAGAACGAGCAGTACTTC. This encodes CASAPENEQYF.